The count of the clone carrying this T cell receptor beta chain is one. The data were obtained in a study of patients and donors after allogeneic stem cell transplantation. One entry per CDR3 protein results from TCRdb running MiXCR on the RT-PCR reads. The data show about a million distinct CDR3 sequences, with roughly 18% seen just once and 5% to 6.5% held by the top ten. Sequenced input: blood, either unsorted or a sorted T cell fraction (not recorded which). The sequence was obtained from a human donor who was either an allogeneic HSCT recipient or a stem cell or donor lymphocyte infusion donor (not recorded which). It is not recorded whose cells these are; they may come from a transplant donor.

The CDR3 spells CAWSQGISGNTIYF. CDR3 bases: TGTGCCTGGAGTCAAGGGATCTCTGGAAACACCATATATTTT. This chain joins TRBV30 and TRBJ1-3; unclear D gene. V lost 2 bases and J 0 bases, leaving 8 bases between the germline ends. From germline, CDR1 is GTSNPN and CDR2 SVGIG (reference sequence). The CDR3 sequence is 14 residues long. The entire variable domain, with the rest obtained from reference TRBV30 and TRBJ1-3, is as follows: SQTIHQWPATLVQPVGSPLSLECTVEGTSNPNLYWYRQAAGRGLQLLFYSVGIGQISSEVPQNLSASRPQDRQFILSSKKLLLSDSGFYLCAWSQGISGNTIYFGEGSWLTVV.